One sample yielded the 26 T cell receptor beta chains listed below, sequenced in a study of cytomegalovirus exposure and HLA in healthy donors. The table came from immunoSEQ multiplex PCR; TCRdb's copy has only in-frame clones and leaves some out. The sample has over 200,000 clones, around 87% seen once. The source material was PBMCs. The receptors here all came from a woman aged 18-29 years in good health and CMV-seropositive.

The V gene is TRBV2, the J gene TRBJ2-5; D possibly corresponds to TRBD2 (6 bases). With the DNA end fitting TRBJ2-7 better, the J assignment may be wrong. This CDR3 has 14 residues. Germline V gene sequence: CDR1 SNHLY, CDR2 FYNNEI. The CDR3 DNA follows: TGTGCCAGCACGGAGGTGGGAGGTTCCTACGAGCAGTACTTC. Translation: CASTEVGGSYEQYF.

The chain uses TRBV11-2 and TRBJ2-1; 10 nucleotides align to TRBD2. Germline-derived CDR1 and CDR2 are SGHAT and FQNNGV. The CDR3 sequence is 15 residues long. Trimming at V came to 5 bases and at J to 3 bases, leaving 4 bases not matched to a gene. For the CDR3, the DNA is TGTGCCAGCAGCGTTAGCGGGAGGCGCTACAATGAGCAGTTCTTC. Its translation: CASSVSGRRYNEQFF.

V and J are TRBV27 and TRBJ2-1; D is possibly TRBD2 (5 bases). V lost 1 base and J 8 bases, leaving 18 bases between the germline ends. Germline V gene lookup returns CDR1 MNHEY and CDR2 SMNVEV (reference sequence). The CDR3 covers 16 residues. This CDR3 reads CASSLLGRKEVHEQFF. The CDR3 DNA follows: TGTGCCAGCAGTTTATTAGGCAGAAAGGAGGTTCATGAGCAGTTCTTC.

CDR3 DNA: TGTGCCAGCTCACCCCCGACAGGGGTGGAGCAGTTCTTC. Encoded protein: CASSPPTGVEQFF. The chain combines TRBV18 with TRBJ2-1, with TRBD1 matching 8 bases. The CDR3 totals 13 residues. Germline loops: CDR1 KGHSH, CDR2 LQKENI. V shed 3 bases and J 10 bases; nucleotides not matched to a gene: 5.

The chain joins TRBV30 to TRBJ1-1; no definite D call. V was trimmed by 3 bases and J by 4 bases, leaving 3 bases between them. The CDR3 has 10 residues. Germline V CDR1 and CDR2: GTSNPN, SVGIG (reference sequence). CDR3 coding DNA: TGTGCCTGGAGCCGCACTGAAGCTTTCTTT. This encodes CAWSRTEAFF.

V is TRBV29-1 and J is TRBJ2-7; D is possibly TRBD2 (6 bases). The CDR3 has 15 residues. Germline V gene data show CDR1 as SQVTM and CDR2 as ANQGSEA. Trimming pared 4 bases from V and 2 bases from J, leaving 18 bases between. As DNA, the CDR3 is TGCAGCGTTGGTGGGCTGTCCGGGACTCCCTACGAGCAGTACTTC. It yields the protein CSVGGLSGTPYEQYF.

This chain uses TRBV7-2 with TRBJ2-7, with D uncertain. CDR1 is SGHTA, CDR2 FQGNSA, per germline. Trimming left V 5 bases short and J 3 bases short, with 11 bases between. CDR3 size: 13 residues. The CDR3 region has the DNA TGTGCCAGCAGCCCCTCTCTACTCTACGAGCAGTACTTC. It codes for CASSPSLLYEQYF.

V is TRBV25-1 and J is TRBJ2-3; 12 bases are a match to TRBD1. Germline CDR1 is MGHDK and CDR2 is SYGVNS. CDR3 size: 16 residues. V shed 1 base, J shed 4 bases, and the junction held 3 bases outside the gene matches. DNA for the CDR3: TGTGCCAGCAGTGAATGGGGACAGGGGGCCTCAGATACGCAGTATTTT. This encodes CASSEWGQGASDTQYF.

This clone was counted between two and nine times. Here the CDR3 reads CSARDTGSYTF. The CDR3 coding sequence is TGCAGCGCCAGGGACACCGGGAGCTACACCTTC. The chain joins TRBV29-1 to TRBJ1-2, with D possibly being TRBD1 (6 bases). V was cut by 7 bases and J by 9 bases, with 15 bases left in between. The CDR3 extends over 11 amino acids. The germline CDR1 and CDR2 sequences are SQVTM and ANQGSEA.

The rearrangement links TRBV28 to TRBJ2-3, with D tentatively TRBD1 (5 bases). The CDR3 is 16 residues long. Trimming cost V 4 bases and J 0 bases, with 14 bases left between them. Germline V gene lookup returns CDR1 MDHEN and CDR2 SYDVKM. The CDR3 coding sequence is TGTGCCAGCAGTTCCACCTCAGGGCCTAGCACAGATACGCAGTATTTT. It translates to CASSSTSGPSTDTQYF. The full variable domain, with the rest looked up from reference TRBV28 and TRBJ2-3, is DVKVTQSSRYLVKRTGEKVFLECVQDMDHENMFWYRQDPGLGLRLIYFSYDVKMKEKGDIPEGYSVSREKKERFSLILESASTNQTSMYLCASSSTSGPSTDTQYFGPGTRLTVL.

V gene TRBV6-1 combines with J gene TRBJ1-1; TRBD1 agrees at 7 bases. The CDR3 sequence is 14 residues long. The trim removed 1 base at V and 1 base at J, leaving 0 bases unmatched. CDR1 is MNHNS, CDR2 SASEGT, per germline. The CDR3 sequence is CASSEDRGNTEAFF. As DNA, the CDR3 is TGTGCCAGCAGTGAAGACAGGGGGAACACTGAAGCTTTCTTT.

The chain carries TRBV6-1 and TRBJ1-3; possible D gene TRBD1, 5 bases. This CDR3 region has 15 residues. Germline V CDR1 and CDR2: MNHNS, SASEGT. Trimming shortened V by 1 base and J by 4 bases, and 11 bases separated the two germline ends. The chain's CDR3 is CASSEVGGAGNTIYF. The CDR3 DNA follows: TGTGCCAGCAGTGAAGTCGGGGGAGCCGGAAACACCATATATTTT.

This sequence joins TRBV30 and TRBJ2-5; D unclear. The CDR3 contains 11 residues. Trimming pared 7 bases from V and 5 bases from J, leaving 11 bases between. Germline CDR1 is GTSNPN and CDR2 is SVGIG (reference sequence). CDR3 sequence reads: CASGYGETQYF. CDR3 DNA: TGTGCCTCCGGCTACGGGGAGACCCAGTACTTC. The full variable domain, its missing parts supplied by reference TRBV30 and TRBJ2-5, is SQTIHQWPATLVQPVGSPLSLECTVEGTSNPNLYWYRQAAGRGLQLLFYSVGIGQISSEVPQNLSASRPQDRQFILSSKKLLLSDSGFYLCASGYGETQYFGPGTRLLVL.

The chain combines TRBV20-1 with TRBJ1-1, with D hard to call. The germline V gene encodes CDR1 DFQATT and CDR2 SNEGSKA (reference sequence). The CDR3 runs 11 residues. Trimming cost V 6 bases and J 10 bases, with 15 bases left between them. This CDR3 reads CSASGPGGAFF. The CDR3 nucleotides are TGCAGTGCGAGCGGGCCGGGAGGAGCTTTCTTT.

This clone was observed a handful of times. This sequence joins TRBV7-9 and TRBJ1-1; D is uncertain. Germline CDR1 is SEHNR and CDR2 is FQNEAQ (reference sequence). Trimming took 4 bases from V and 5 from J, leaving 11 bases between them. The CDR3 spans 13 residues. In DNA form, the CDR3 reads TGTGCCAGCAGCTCGCGGGATCCTACTGAAGCTTTCTTT. This sequence encodes CASSSRDPTEAFF.

The J gene is TRBJ2-2, the V gene TRBV28, with no clear D. The germline V gene encodes CDR1 MDHEN and CDR2 SYDVKM. V dropped 7 bases and J dropped 1 base, with 10 bases sitting between them. This CDR3 region has 14 residues. The CDR3 coding sequence is TGTGCCAGCACTCTAGACTGGAACACCGGGGAGCTGTTTTTT. It specifies CASTLDWNTGELFF.

This clone was observed at least ten times. The V and J genes are TRBV6-1 and TRBJ2-5; possible D gene TRBD1, 6 bases. Germline V gene sequence: CDR1 MNHNS, CDR2 SASEGT. The CDR3 loop spans 15 amino acids. V was trimmed by 1 base and J by 5 bases, leaving 14 bases between them. As DNA, the CDR3 is TGTGCCAGCAGTGAAGGACAGGCCGAGGTGGAGACCCAGTACTTC. It specifies CASSEGQAEVETQYF.

J is TRBJ2-5 and V is TRBV5-1; 12 nucleotides agree with TRBD1. V dropped 1 base and J dropped 4; count of bases not matched to a gene: 5. The germline V gene encodes CDR1 SGHRS and CDR2 YFSETQ. This CDR3 comprises 16 residues. Written as DNA, the CDR3 is TGCGCCAGCAGCTTGCCAGGGACAGGGGGCTCAGAGACCCAGTACTTC. This codes for CASSLPGTGGSETQYF.

V gene TRBV2 combines with J gene TRBJ2-7; perhaps TRBD2 as D (6 bases). V was shortened by 7 bases and J by 9 bases, with 19 bases between the two germline ends. Germline loops: CDR1 SNHLY, CDR2 FYNNEI. This CDR3 is built from 13 residues. The CDR3 spells CASNPGLRSTQYF. CDR3 in DNA: TGTGCCAGCAACCCGGGACTGCGCTCGACGCAGTACTTC.

V is TRBV25-1 and J is TRBJ2-7; 7 nucleotides agree with TRBD1. This CDR3 region has 14 residues. CDR1 is MGHDK, CDR2 SYGVNS, per germline. The junction had 1 base not matched to a gene; V was cut back by 1 base and J by 1 base. The CDR3 here is CASSEWGQSYEQYF. In nucleotides, the CDR3 is TGTGCCAGCAGTGAATGGGGACAGTCCTACGAGCAGTACTTC.

The genes are TRBV15 and TRBJ1-5; D remains ambiguous. V was pared by 0 bases and J by 0 bases, with 9 bases between. Germline loops: CDR1 LNHNV, CDR2 YYDKDF (reference sequence). This CDR3 has 16 amino acids. The CDR3 DNA follows: TGTGCCACCAGCAGAGATATGGGCAATAGCAATCAGCCCCAGCATTTT. Translation gives CATSRDMGNSNQPQHF.

This chain uses TRBV30 with TRBJ2-7; TRBD2 matches 10 bases. V trimming: 6 bases; J trimming: 4 bases; junction bases outside the gene matches: 9. CDR3 length equals 14 residues. Germline V lookup: CDR1 GTSNPN, CDR2 SVGIG (reference sequence). In nucleotides, the CDR3 is TGTGCCTGCATGGGAGCGGGAGGGATTTACGAGCAGTACTTC. It translates to CACMGAGGIYEQYF.

The chain joins TRBV27 to TRBJ1-5, with 8 nucleotides matching TRBD1. Trimming took 5 bases from V and 3 from J; bases not matched to a gene: 12. Germline V gene data show CDR1 as MNHEY and CDR2 as SMNVEV (reference sequence). The length of the CDR3 is 17 residues. The CDR3 nucleotides are TGTGCCAGCAGTCCTCGGACAGGGTACGGGAACAATCAGCCCCAGCATTTT. The encoded protein is CASSPRTGYGNNQPQHF.

This chain links TRBV2 with TRBJ2-7, with 7 bases that match TRBD1. Trimming cost V 6 bases and J 0 bases; bases outside gene matches: 5. CDR1 is SNHLY and CDR2 is FYNNEI in the germline V gene. The CDR3 has 14 residues. CDR3 sequence (DNA): TGTGCCAGCAGGGGAGACAGGGCCTCCTACGAGCAGTACTTC. Amino acid sequence: CASRGDRASYEQYF.

The chain carries TRBV5-4 and TRBJ2-1; D may be TRBD2 (7 bases). CDR1 and CDR2 from the germline V gene are SGHNT and YYREEE (reference sequence). This CDR3 comprises 15 residues. V was cut by 4 bases and J by 0 bases, with 11 bases left in between. The DNA of the CDR3 is TGTGCCAGCAGCCGGGGGGACAACTCCTACAATGAGCAGTTCTTC. It translates to CASSRGDNSYNEQFF.

J is TRBJ1-4 and V is TRBV9; TRBD1 matches 8 bases. The germline CDR1 and CDR2 sequences are SGDLS and YYNGEE. V gave up 3 bases and J gave up 8 bases; unmatched junction bases: 9. This CDR3 is built from 15 residues. Here the CDR3 DNA reads TGTGCCAGCAGCGCCCAGGGGGCACCGGGAGAAAAACTGTTTTTT. Protein sequence: CASSAQGAPGEKLFF. Looking up the rest from reference TRBV9 and TRBJ1-4 gives the full variable domain: DSGVTQTPKHLITATGQRVTLRCSPRSGDLSVYWYQQSLDQGLQFLIQYYNGEERAKGNILERFSAQQFPDLHSELNLSSLELGDSALYFCASSAQGAPGEKLFFGSGTQLSVL.